This TCR beta chain was sequenced in a study of T cell changes during pregnancy in multiple sclerosis. This table comes from immunoSEQ multiplex PCR, and its TCRdb copy is limited to in-frame clones, with some not included. The sample lists about 70,000 clones, 80% to 95% seen once, with roughly 3.2% in the top ten. The sequences come from CD8+ T cells from peripheral blood mononuclear cells, collected in the third trimester of pregnancy. The sequence came from a female donor in good health, enrolled as a control in a pregnancy study.

The CDR3 region has the DNA TGTGCCAGCAGTTTGGCAGGGGGGTACAATGAGCAGTTCTTC. This codes for CASSLAGGYNEQFF. The V gene is TRBV27, the J gene TRBJ2-1, with TRBD1 as a possible D gene (7 bases). The germline V and J ends were trimmed by 3 bases and 4 bases, with 10 bases remaining between them. Germline CDR1 reads MNHEY; CDR2 reads SMNVEV (reference sequence). This CDR3 region has 14 residues.